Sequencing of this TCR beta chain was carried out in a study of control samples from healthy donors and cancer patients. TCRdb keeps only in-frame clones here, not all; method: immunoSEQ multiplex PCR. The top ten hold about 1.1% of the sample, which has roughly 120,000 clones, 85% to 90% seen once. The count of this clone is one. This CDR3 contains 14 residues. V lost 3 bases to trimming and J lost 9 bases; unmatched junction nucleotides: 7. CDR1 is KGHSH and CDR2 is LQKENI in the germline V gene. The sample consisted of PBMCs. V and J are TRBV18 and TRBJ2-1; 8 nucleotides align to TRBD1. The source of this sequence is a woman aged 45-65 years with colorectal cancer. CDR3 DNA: TGTGCCAGCTCACCGGGACAGGAAGATCTTGAGCAGTTCTTC. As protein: CASSPGQEDLEQFF.